This entry describes one T cell receptor beta chain. Seattle participants joined during active infection and were tracked over time. This entry belongs to a study of blood T cell repertoires in COVID-19. Study background: The United States, Italy and Spain provided the acute and convalescent COVID-19 samples.

In the source study's methods: Counts of nucleated cells, estimated from reference gene primer amplification, were obtained. Sequenced by immunoSEQ multiplex PCR; TCRdb stores in-frame clones only, minus some. The DNA gave D and trimming, while V, J and clone size come from that table. The table has 150,000 or so clones, around 85% seen once. V dropped 7 bases and J dropped 7 bases, with 10 bases sitting between them. This CDR3 region has 11 residues. The material sequenced was peripheral blood. This chain joins TRBV12-3 or TRBV12-4 and TRBJ1-1, with D possibly TRBD1 on 5 matching bases. The receptor's source is a woman aged 55 to 70 with COVID-19, enrolled during active disease. CDR3 in DNA: TGTGCCAGCACTGGGACTGTTGAAGCTTTCTTT. As protein: CASTGTVEAFF.